This T cell receptor (beta chain) was identified during a study of cytomegalovirus exposure and HLA in healthy donors. Study-wide findings and caveats: Clusters of TCRs from the first cohort tended to co-occur in the roughly 120 validation repertoires (as a later analysis found). Reported results showed that the classifier diagnosed cytomegalovirus status with high specificity and sensitivity. Listed as cytomegalovirus-associated were approximately 160 TCR beta chains.

A remark on this clone: Its antigen is undetermined.

A 120-subject validation cohort, separate from the 666-subject first cohort, supplied the donors. The V end was cut by 0 bases, the J end by 5 bases, with 5 bases between. There are 13 residues in the CDR3. CDR1 and CDR2 from the germline V gene are MGHRA and YSYEKL. Sequenced by immunoSEQ multiplex PCR; TCRdb stores in-frame clones only, minus some. The sample holds approximately 230,000 clones, roughly 90% seen once. The chain links TRBV4-1 to TRBJ1-5; D uncertain. This sequence originates from a man younger than 30 in good health and CMV-seropositive. Sequencing input: PBMCs. CDR3 in amino acids: CASSQERDQPQHF. DNA of the CDR3: TGCGCCAGCAGCCAAGAGCGGGATCAGCCCCAGCATTTT.